In its sample, the clone carrying this TCR beta chain was seen many times. Its matching antigen is unknown. The data originate from a study of T cells in Graves' hyperthyroidism and ophthalmopathy. TCR beta CDR3 region amplification was performed from RNA transcripts. Using the HTBI primer set, a first-round RT-PCR was run on the TCR CDR3. TCRdb analysed the multiplex PCR reads with MiXCR anew, one entry per CDR3 protein. Here the sample spans about 160,000 distinct CDR3 sequences, 9.4% being singletons. Points from the study as a whole: A 13 V-J signature model discriminated ophthalmopathy versus stable hyperthyroidism.

CDR1 and CDR2 from the germline V gene are MDHEN and SYDVKM. The CDR3 totals 14 residues. The ends were cut back, 2 bases at V and 3 bases at J, with 8 bases in the middle. Lactation, pregnancy, other autoimmune disease or uncontrolled infection led to exclusion of patients. Diagnosing involved the use of clinical symptoms, serum thyroxine and TRAb, thyroid ultrasound and orbital computed tomography. The chain combines TRBV28 with TRBJ1-3; D possibly corresponds to TRBD1 (5 bases). This TCR was sampled from a woman in her late teens or twenties with Graves' hyperthyroidism that later progressed to Graves' ophthalmopathy. Source material: blood. CDR3 nucleotides: TGTGCCAGCAGTTTAATCAGGGTTGGAAACACCATATATTTT. It translates to CASSLIRVGNTIYF.